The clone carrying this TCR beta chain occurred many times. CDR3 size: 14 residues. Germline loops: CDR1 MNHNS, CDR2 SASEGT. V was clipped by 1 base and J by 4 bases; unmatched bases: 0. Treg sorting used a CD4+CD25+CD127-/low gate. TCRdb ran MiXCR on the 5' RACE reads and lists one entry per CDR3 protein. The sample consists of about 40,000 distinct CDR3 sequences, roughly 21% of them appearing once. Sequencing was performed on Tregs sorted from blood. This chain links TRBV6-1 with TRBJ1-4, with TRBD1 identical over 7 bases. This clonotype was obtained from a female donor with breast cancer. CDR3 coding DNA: TGTGCCAGCAGTGAAGGACAGGGTAATGAAAAACTGTTTTTT. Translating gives CASSEGQGNEKLFF.